Listed below are T cell receptor beta chains from one sample, sequenced in a study of T cell responses to AZD1222 COVID-19 vaccine. Here immunoSEQ multiplex PCR was the method, and the copy in TCRdb shows in-frame clones only, minus some. The data hold some 150,000 clones, with approximately 90% observed a single time. The material sequenced was peripheral blood, taken on day 0 of MenACWY control vaccination. These receptors originate from an adult in good health. Both conserved end residues are part of each CDR3. The order of the fields is J gene, V gene, CDR3 protein.

TRBJ1-2 TRBV7-9 CASSFGYGYTF
TRBJ1-2 TRBV9 CASSLRGYSGYTF
TRBJ1-1 TRBV2 CASSVMLGNTEAFF
TRBJ2-2 TRBV6-4 CASSEVAVGGELFF
TRBJ1-5 TRBV5-4 CASSLDLGAGQPQHF
TRBJ1-4 TRBV21-1 CASSKGRQLLHNEKLFF
TRBJ1-2 TRBV6-1 CASSEISQNYGYTF
TRBJ2-4 TRBV7-2 CASSSSGTVAKNIQYF
TRBJ1-1 TRBV7-3 CASSLSGGAHPEAFF
TRBJ2-1 TRBV9 CASSAYWGTSGSLFEQFF
TRBJ2-2 TRBV5-1 CASSLGRGMELFF
TRBJ2-1 TRBV9 CASSGTYYNEQFF
TRBJ1-1 TRBV11-1 CASSAEDAGAFF
TRBJ2-2 TRBV5-4 CASSRLPNTGELFF
TRBJ1-4 TRBV30 CAWSWAGGEKLFF
TRBJ2-7 TRBV5-6 CASSPEAGYEQYF
TRBJ1-1 TRBV7-9 CASSEDGGWGAFF
TRBJ1-1 TRBV18 CASSPIQSGETEAFF
TRBJ2-6 TRBV24-1 CATSDFQGTGANVLTF
TRBJ2-1 TRBV11-3 CASNPGQGATSYINEQFF
TRBJ1-3 TRBV9 CASSPGYSGNTIYF
TRBJ1-2 TRBV24-1 CATSAGDRANSNYGYTF
TRBJ1-1 TRBV11-3 CASSPRDRGAQNTEAFF
TRBJ1-1 TRBV29-1 CSVEKGAREAFF
TRBJ1-1 TRBV6-2/TRBV6-3 CASSSTGGVTEAFF
TRBJ1-2 TRBV19 CASSEGTVKRAGGYTF
TRBJ2-2 TRBV19 CASSIVEGRGLTGELFF
TRBJ1-2 TRBV6-5 CASIFRDRVGGYTF
TRBJ1-5 TRBV9 CASSAGDGYQPQHF
TRBJ2-1 TRBV7-3 CASSLGGPSSYNEQFF
TRBJ2-3 TRBV5-1 CASSFAGQGEDTQYF
TRBJ1-1 TRBV10-2 CASRRGGNTEAFF
TRBJ1-6 TRBV19 CATSSEFSYNSPLHF
TRBJ2-5 TRBV5-6 CASSSRTSGVQETQYF
TRBJ2-7 TRBV6-5 CASRPHSGWDYEQYF
TRBJ2-7 TRBV6-6 CASRGSPYEQYF
TRBJ2-5 TRBV29-1 CSVEQGAPYGTQYF
TRBJ1-3 TRBV18 CASSPPVAGRSGNTIYF
TRBJ1-2 TRBV18 CASSLDQGGYTF
TRBJ2-5 TRBV18 CASSPRSGTSYQETQYF
TRBJ2-1 TRBV7-2 CASSEGTGYNEQFF
TRBJ2-2 TRBV19 CASSIPRDTGELFF
TRBJ1-1 TRBV7-9 CASSSRQGGTEAFF
TRBJ2-7 TRBV6-2/TRBV6-3 CASSYFSEQYF
TRBJ2-1 TRBV4-1 CASSDYRATSGEQFF
TRBJ2-5 TRBV9 CASSSVAGGSQETQYF
TRBJ1-1 TRBV7-9 CASSLGGGNTEAFF